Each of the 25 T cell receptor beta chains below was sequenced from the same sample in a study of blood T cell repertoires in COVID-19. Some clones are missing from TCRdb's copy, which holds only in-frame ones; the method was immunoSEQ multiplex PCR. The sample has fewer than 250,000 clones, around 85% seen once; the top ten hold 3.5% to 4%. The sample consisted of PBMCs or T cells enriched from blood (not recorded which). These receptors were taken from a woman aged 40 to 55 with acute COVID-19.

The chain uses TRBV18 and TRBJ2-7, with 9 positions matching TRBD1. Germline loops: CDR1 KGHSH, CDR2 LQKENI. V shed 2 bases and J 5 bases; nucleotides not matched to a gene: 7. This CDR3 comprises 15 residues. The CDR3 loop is CASSPTRGTGNEQYF. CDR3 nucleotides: TGTGCCAGCTCACCAACCCGCGGGACAGGGAACGAGCAGTACTTC.

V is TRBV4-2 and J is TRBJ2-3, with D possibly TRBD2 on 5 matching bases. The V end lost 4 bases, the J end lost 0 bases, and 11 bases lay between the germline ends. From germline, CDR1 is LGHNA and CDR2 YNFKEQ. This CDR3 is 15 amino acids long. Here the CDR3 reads CASSRTFSSTDTQYF. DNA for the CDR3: TGTGCCAGCAGCCGGACTTTCTCTAGCACAGATACGCAGTATTTT.

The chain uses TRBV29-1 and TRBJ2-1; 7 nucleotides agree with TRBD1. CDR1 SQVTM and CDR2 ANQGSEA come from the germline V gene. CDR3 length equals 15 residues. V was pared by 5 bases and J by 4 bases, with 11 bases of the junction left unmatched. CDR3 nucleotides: TGCAGCGTTTATCCTGACAGGGCAGGGTACAATGAGCAGTTCTTC. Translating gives CSVYPDRAGYNEQFF.

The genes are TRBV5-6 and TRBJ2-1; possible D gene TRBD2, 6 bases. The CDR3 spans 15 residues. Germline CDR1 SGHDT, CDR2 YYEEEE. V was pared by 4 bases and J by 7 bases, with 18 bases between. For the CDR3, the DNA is TGTGCCAGCAGCCTCCCGGGAGATATAGGGAATGAGCAGTTCTTC. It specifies CASSLPGDIGNEQFF.

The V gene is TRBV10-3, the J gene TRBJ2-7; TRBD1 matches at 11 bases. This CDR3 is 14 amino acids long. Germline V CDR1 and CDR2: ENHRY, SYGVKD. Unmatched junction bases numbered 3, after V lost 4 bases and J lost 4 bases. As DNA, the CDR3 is TGTGCCATCAGTGGCGGGACAGGGGGGTACGAGCAGTACTTC. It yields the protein CAISGGTGGYEQYF.

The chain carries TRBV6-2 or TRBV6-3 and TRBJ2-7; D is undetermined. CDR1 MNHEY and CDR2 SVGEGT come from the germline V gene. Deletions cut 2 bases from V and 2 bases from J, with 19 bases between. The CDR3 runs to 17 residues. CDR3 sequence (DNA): TGTGCCAGCAGTTACAAAATCCCTCCTCGGTCGGCCTACGAGCAGTACTTC. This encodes CASSYKIPPRSAYEQYF.

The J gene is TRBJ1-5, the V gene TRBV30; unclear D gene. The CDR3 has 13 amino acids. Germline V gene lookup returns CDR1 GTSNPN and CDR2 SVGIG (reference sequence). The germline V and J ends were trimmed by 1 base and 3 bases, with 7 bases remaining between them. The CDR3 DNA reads TGTGCCTGGAGTGCAGGATACAATCAGCCCCAGCATTTT. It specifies CAWSAGYNQPQHF. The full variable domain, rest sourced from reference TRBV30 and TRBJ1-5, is SQTIHQWPATLVQPVGSPLSLECTVEGTSNPNLYWYRQAAGRGLQLLFYSVGIGQISSEVPQNLSASRPQDRQFILSSKKLLLSDSGFYLCAWSAGYNQPQHFGDGTRLSIL.

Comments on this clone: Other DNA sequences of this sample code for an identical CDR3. DNA of the CDR3: TGTGCCAGTAGTAGGTCCCGGGGAGACTACGAGCAGTACTTC. Its protein is CASSRSRGDYEQYF. The chain employs TRBV19 and TRBJ2-7; D is possibly TRBD2 (5 bases). CDR1 is LNHDA, CDR2 SQIVND, per germline (reference sequence). The V end was cut by 4 bases, the J end by 3 bases, with 13 bases between. The CDR3 is 14 residues long.

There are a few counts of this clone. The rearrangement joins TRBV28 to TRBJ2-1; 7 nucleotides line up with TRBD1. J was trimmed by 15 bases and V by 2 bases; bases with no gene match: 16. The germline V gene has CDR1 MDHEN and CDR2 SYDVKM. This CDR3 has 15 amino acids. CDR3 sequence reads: CASSLELGLQGNTFF. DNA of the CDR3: TGTGCCAGCAGTTTAGAACTGGGCCTACAGGGGAATACGTTCTTC.

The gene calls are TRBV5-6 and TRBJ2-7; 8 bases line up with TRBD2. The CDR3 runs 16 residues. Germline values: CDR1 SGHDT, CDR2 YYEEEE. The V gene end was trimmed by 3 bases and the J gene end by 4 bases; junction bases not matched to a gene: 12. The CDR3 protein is CASSSIAGSRVYEQYF. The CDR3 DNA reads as TGTGCCAGCAGCTCGATAGCGGGAAGCAGAGTATACGAGCAGTACTTC.

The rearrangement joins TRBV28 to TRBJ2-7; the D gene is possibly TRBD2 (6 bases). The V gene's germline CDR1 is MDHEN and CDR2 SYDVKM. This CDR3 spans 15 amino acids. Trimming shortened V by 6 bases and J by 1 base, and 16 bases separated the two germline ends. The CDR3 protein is CASSLARLLSYEQYF. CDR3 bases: TGTGCCAGCAGCCTAGCGCGTCTACTGTCCTACGAGCAGTACTTC.

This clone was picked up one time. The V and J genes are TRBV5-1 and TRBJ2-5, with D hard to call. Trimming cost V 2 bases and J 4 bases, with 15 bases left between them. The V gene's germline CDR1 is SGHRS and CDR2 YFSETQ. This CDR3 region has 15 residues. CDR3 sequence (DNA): TGCGCCAGCAGCTTCTCGTCCCCTCCCCGAGAGACCCAGTACTTC. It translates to CASSFSSPPRETQYF.

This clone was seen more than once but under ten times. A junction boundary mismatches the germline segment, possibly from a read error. The CDR3 loop reads CASSSRLAGGVNGQFF. In DNA, the CDR3 is TGTGCCAGCAGCTCCAGATTAGCGGGAGGGGTCAATGGGCAGTTCTTC. This chain connects TRBV11-2 to TRBJ2-1, with 11 bases aligning to TRBD2. This CDR3 is built from 16 residues. Looked up from germline, CDR1 is SGHAT and CDR2 is FQNNGV.

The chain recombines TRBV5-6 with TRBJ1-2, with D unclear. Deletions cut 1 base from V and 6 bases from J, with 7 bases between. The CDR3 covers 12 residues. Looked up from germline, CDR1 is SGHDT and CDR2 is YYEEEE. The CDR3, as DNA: TGTGCCAGCAGCTTGTCAGTGGATGGCTACACCTTC. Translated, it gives CASSLSVDGYTF.

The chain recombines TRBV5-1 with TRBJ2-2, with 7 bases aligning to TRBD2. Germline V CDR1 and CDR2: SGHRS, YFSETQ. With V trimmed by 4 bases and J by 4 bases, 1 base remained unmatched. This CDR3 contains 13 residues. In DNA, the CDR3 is TGCGCCAGCAGCGGGGAGGGCACCGGGGAGCTGTTTTTT. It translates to CASSGEGTGELFF.

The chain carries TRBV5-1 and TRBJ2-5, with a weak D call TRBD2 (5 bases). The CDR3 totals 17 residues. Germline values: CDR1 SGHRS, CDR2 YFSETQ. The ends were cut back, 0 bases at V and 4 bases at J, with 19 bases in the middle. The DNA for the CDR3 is TGCGCCAGCAGCTTGGGGGTGAGCGGTCTAATGGTAGAGACCCAGTACTTC. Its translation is CASSLGVSGLMVETQYF.

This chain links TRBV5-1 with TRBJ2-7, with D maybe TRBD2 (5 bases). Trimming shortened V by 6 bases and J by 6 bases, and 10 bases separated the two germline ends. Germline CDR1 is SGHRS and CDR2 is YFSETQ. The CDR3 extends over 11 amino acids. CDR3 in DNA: TGCGCCAGCACCCTGGCGGGCGAGCAGTACTTC. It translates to CASTLAGEQYF.

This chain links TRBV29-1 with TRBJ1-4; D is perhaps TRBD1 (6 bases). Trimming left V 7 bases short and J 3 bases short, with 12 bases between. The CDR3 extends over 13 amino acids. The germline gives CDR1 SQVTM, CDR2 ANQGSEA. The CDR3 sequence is CSGLQGPNEKLFF. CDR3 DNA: TGCAGCGGCCTACAGGGTCCTAATGAAAAACTGTTTTTT.

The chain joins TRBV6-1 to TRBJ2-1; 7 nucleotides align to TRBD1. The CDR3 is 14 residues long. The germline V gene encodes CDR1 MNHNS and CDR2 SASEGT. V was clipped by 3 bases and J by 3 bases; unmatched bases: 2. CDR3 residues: CASSERTGYNEQFF. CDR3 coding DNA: TGTGCCAGCAGTGAGCGGACAGGCTACAATGAGCAGTTCTTC.

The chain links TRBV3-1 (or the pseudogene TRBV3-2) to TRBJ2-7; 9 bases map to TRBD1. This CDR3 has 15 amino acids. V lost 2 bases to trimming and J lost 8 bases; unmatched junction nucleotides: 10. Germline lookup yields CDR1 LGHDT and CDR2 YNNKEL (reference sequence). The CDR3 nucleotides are TGTGCCAGCAGCCAACAGGGACAGGGAGATTTGAAGCAGTACTTC. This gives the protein CASSQQGQGDLKQYF.

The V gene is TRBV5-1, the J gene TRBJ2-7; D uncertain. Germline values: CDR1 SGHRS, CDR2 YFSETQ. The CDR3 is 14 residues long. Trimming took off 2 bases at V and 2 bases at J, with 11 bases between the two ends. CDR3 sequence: CASSFSVTAYEQYF. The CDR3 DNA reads TGCGCCAGCAGCTTCAGCGTGACGGCCTACGAGCAGTACTTC.

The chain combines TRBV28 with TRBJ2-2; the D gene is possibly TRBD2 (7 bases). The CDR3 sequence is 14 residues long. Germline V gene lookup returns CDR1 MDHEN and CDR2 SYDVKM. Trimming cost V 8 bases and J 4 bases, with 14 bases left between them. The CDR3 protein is CASGRGGTTGELFF. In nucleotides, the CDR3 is TGTGCCAGCGGGAGGGGGGGAACCACCGGGGAGCTGTTTTTT. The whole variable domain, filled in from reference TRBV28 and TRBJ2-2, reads DVKVTQSSRYLVKRTGEKVFLECVQDMDHENMFWYRQDPGLGLRLIYFSYDVKMKEKGDIPEGYSVSREKKERFSLILESASTNQTSMYLCASGRGGTTGELFFGEGSRLTVL.

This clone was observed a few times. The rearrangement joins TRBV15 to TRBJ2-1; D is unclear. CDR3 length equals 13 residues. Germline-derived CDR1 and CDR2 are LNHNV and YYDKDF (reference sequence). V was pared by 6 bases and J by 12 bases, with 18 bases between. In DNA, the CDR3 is TGTGCCACCAGTCCCAGGTGGGCAGGTTGGCAGTTCTTC. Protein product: CATSPRWAGWQFF.

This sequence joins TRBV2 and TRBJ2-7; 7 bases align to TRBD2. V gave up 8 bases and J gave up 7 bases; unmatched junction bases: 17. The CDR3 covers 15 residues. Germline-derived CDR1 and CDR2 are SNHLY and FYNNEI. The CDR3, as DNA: TGTGCCAGCGGCTTATCTCGTGCGGGAGCGAGGGAGCAGTACTTC. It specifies CASGLSRAGAREQYF.

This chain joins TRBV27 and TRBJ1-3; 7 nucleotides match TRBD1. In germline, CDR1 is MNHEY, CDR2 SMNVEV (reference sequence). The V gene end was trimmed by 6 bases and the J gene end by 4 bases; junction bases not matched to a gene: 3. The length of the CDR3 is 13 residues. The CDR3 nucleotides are TGTGCCAGCAGACTACAGGGGGGAAACACCATATATTTT. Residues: CASRLQGGNTIYF.